One and the same sample provided the 20 T cell receptor beta chains below, sequenced in a study of T cells after yellow fever vaccination. TCRdb reprocessed the 5' RACE reads via MiXCR and lists one record per CDR3 protein. The repertoire includes hundreds of thousands of distinct CDR3 sequences, 12% of them detected once, and 2.5% to 3.5% sits in the top ten. The sequencing used CD4+ T cells sorted from PBMCs, collected 15 days after the yellow fever booster vaccination. These receptors were collected from a man aged 18 to 35 who received the YFV17D yellow fever vaccine.

The chain has TRBV9 and TRBJ2-3; 10 nucleotides line up with TRBD1. This CDR3 has 18 residues. The V and J ends lost 2 bases and 0 bases, in that order; junction bases with no gene match: 9. Germline assignment: CDR1 SGDLS and CDR2 YYNGEE. CDR3 region: CASSVSPGQGSSTDTQYF. In nucleotides, the CDR3 is TGTGCCAGCAGCGTCTCTCCGGGACAGGGGTCTAGCACAGATACGCAGTATTTT.

This clonotype was detected only a few times. The chain combines TRBV20-1 with TRBJ2-1, with TRBD2 matching over 7 bases. V was pared by 5 bases and J by 7 bases, with 14 bases of the junction left unmatched. This CDR3 region has 15 residues. CDR1 is DFQATT, CDR2 SNEGSKA, per germline (reference sequence). CDR3 residues: CSAGPSGLYQNEQFF. In DNA, the CDR3 is TGCAGTGCTGGCCCTAGCGGCCTTTACCAGAATGAGCAGTTCTTC.

This clonotype was seen a handful of times. The chain links TRBV29-1 to TRBJ1-1; D is perhaps TRBD1 (6 bases). Deletions cut 8 bases from V and 4 bases from J, with 14 bases between. Germline values: CDR1 SQVTM, CDR2 ANQGSEA. This CDR3 is built from 12 residues. For the CDR3, the DNA is TGCAGCTCCGGACAGCTGAGCACTGAAGCTTTCTTT. Its protein is CSSGQLSTEAFF. Full variable domain (remainder filled in from reference TRBV29-1 and TRBJ1-1): SAVISQKPSRDICQRGTSLTIQCQVDSQVTMMFWYRQQPGQSLTLIATANQGSEATYESGFVIDKFPISRPNLTFSTLTVSNMSPEDSSIYLCSSGQLSTEAFFGQGTRLTVV.

The chain employs TRBV6-5 and TRBJ1-6, with D perhaps TRBD1 (6 bases). Looked up from germline, CDR1 is MNHEY and CDR2 is SVGAGI. V lost 2 bases and J lost 11, with 13 bases in between. The CDR3 spans 14 residues. CDR3: CASSYSTGWTPLHF. In DNA, the CDR3 is TGTGCCAGCAGTTACAGTACAGGGTGGACACCCCTCCACTTT.

Comments on this clonotype: Its ends do not fully match the called genes, so a read error is possible. The V and J genes are TRBV7-7 and TRBJ1-4; D ambiguous. The V gene's germline CDR1 is SSHAT and CDR2 FNYEAQ (reference sequence). The length of the CDR3 is 12 residues. In DNA form, the CDR3 reads TGTGCTAGCAGGCACCACCTGAGGGAGGGCTTTTTT. Amino acid sequence: CASRHHLREGFF.

This clonotype was found many times. V and J are TRBV7-2 and TRBJ2-5; no clear D. The CDR3 is made up of 11 amino acids. V gave up 6 bases and J gave up 5 bases, with 7 bases separating them. Germline CDR1 is SGHTA and CDR2 is FQGNSA. The CDR3 sequence is CASRMGETQYF. The CDR3 coding sequence is TGTGCCAGCAGGATGGGGGAGACCCAGTACTTC.

V and J are TRBV6-5 and TRBJ2-6, with a tentative D call TRBD1 (6 bases). Per the germline V gene, CDR1 is MNHEY and CDR2 is SVGAGI. The germline V and J ends were trimmed by 2 bases and 0 bases, with 8 bases remaining between them. This CDR3 contains 16 residues. This chain's CDR3 is CASSYGGSSGANVLTF. CDR3 nucleotide sequence: TGTGCCAGCAGTTACGGGGGCAGCTCTGGGGCCAACGTCCTGACTTTC.

This chain joins TRBV4-2 and TRBJ2-4, with no clear D. The germline V gene has CDR1 LGHNA and CDR2 YNFKEQ. This CDR3 has 15 amino acids. V lost 0 bases and J lost 2, with 8 bases in between. The CDR3 here is CASSQDVYTKNIQYF. The DNA for the CDR3 is TGTGCCAGCAGCCAAGATGTGTATACCAAAAACATTCAGTACTTC.

This clonotype was seen a few times. The chain uses TRBV18 and TRBJ1-1, with D tentatively TRBD1 (5 bases). Deletions cut 3 bases from V and 7 bases from J, with 12 bases between. CDR1 is KGHSH, CDR2 LQKENI, per germline. The CDR3 runs to 13 residues. The CDR3 DNA sequence: TGTGCCAGCTCACCGTCTGCGGGACGTGAAGCTTTCTTT. Encoded protein: CASSPSAGREAFF.

This clonotype has just a few counts. This sequence joins TRBV4-1 and TRBJ1-1; no firm D call. The V and J ends lost 1 base and 0 bases respectively, with 6 bases between them. The germline CDR1 and CDR2 sequences are MGHRA and YSYEKL. The CDR3 spans 14 residues. CDR3 loop: CASSQGKVNTEAFF. CDR3 in DNA: TGCGCCAGCAGCCAAGGGAAAGTGAACACTGAAGCTTTCTTT.

This clonotype appeared a few times. V is TRBV30 and J is TRBJ2-7; D is unresolved. The CDR3 extends over 13 amino acids. The germline V and J ends were trimmed by 5 bases and 6 bases, with 17 bases remaining between them. Germline V lookup: CDR1 GTSNPN, CDR2 SVGIG (reference sequence). The CDR3 here is CAWHGEDCGEQYF. CDR3 sequence (DNA): TGTGCCTGGCACGGCGAGGATTGCGGCGAGCAGTACTTC.

The chain employs TRBV12-3 or TRBV12-4 and TRBJ2-5; 10 bases agree with TRBD2. The CDR3 is 17 amino acids. Losses at the gene ends were 5 bases for V and 3 bases for J; bases not matched to a gene: 12. CDR3 nucleotide sequence: TGTGCCAGCAGTCCCTCTTGGGCTAGCGGGAGAGAAGAGACCCAGTACTTC. Translation: CASSPSWASGREETQYF.

The V call is TRBV27, the J call TRBJ1-2; 10 bases are shared with TRBD1. The CDR3 length is 14 residues. The trim removed 5 bases at V and 8 bases at J, leaving 8 bases unmatched. From germline, CDR1 is MNHEY and CDR2 SMNVEV (reference sequence). The chain's CDR3 is CASSRRQGAWGYTF. For the CDR3, the DNA is TGTGCCAGCAGTCGGAGACAGGGGGCGTGGGGCTACACCTTC.

On this clonotype: Since a much larger clone is just one base distant, this may be a read error. The chain links TRBV11-2 to TRBJ2-3, with 9 bases matching TRBD2. Per the germline V gene, CDR1 is SGHAT and CDR2 is FQNNGV. This CDR3 has 13 residues. Written as DNA, the CDR3 is TGTGGCAGCGCGGGGGGGCTTAAAGATACGCAGTATTTT. It codes for CGSAGGLKDTQYF.

This clonotype occurred a few times. The chain joins TRBV12-3 or TRBV12-4 to TRBJ2-2; 7 bases are a match to TRBD1. CDR3 length: 17 residues. V was clipped by 6 bases and J by 6 bases; unmatched bases: 16. Here the CDR3 DNA reads TGTGCCAGCAGCCGCAGATTGGCGGCGCAGGGGGCCGGGGAGCTGTTTTTT. As protein: CASSRRLAAQGAGELFF.

This clonotype was counted at least ten times. The V gene is TRBV29-1, the J gene TRBJ2-5, with 10 bases that match TRBD1. This CDR3 spans 14 amino acids. Germline V gene data show CDR1 as SQVTM and CDR2 as ANQGSEA. V gave up 6 bases and J gave up 0 bases; unmatched junction bases: 4. This chain's CDR3 is CSVVGQGNQETQYF. DNA of the CDR3: TGCAGCGTAGTGGGACAGGGGAACCAAGAGACCCAGTACTTC.

In this sample, this clonotype turned up once. A clone one base away is much larger, so this may be a read error. The CDR3 does not end in the conserved phenylalanine or tryptophan, so this is likely a read error. The chain employs TRBV7-9 and TRBJ1-2; 8 bases align to TRBD1. This CDR3 spans 12 amino acids. With V trimmed by 3 bases and J by 8 bases, 2 bases remained unmatched. Germline lookup yields CDR1 SEHNR and CDR2 FQNEAQ (reference sequence). CDR3 DNA: TGTGCCAGCAGCTTGACAGGGGCGGGCTACACCTCC. Translating it yields CASSLTGAGYTS.

The chain employs TRBV6-5 and TRBJ1-6; D might be TRBD1 (5 bases). In germline, CDR1 is MNHEY, CDR2 SVGAGI. V was clipped by 2 bases and J by 10 bases, with 15 bases between them. The CDR3 sequence is 15 residues long. The CDR3 region is CASSYGAVDPSPLHF. CDR3 bases: TGTGCCAGCAGTTACGGGGCAGTAGACCCCTCACCCCTCCACTTT.

The rearrangement joins TRBV27 to TRBJ2-6, with a weak D call TRBD2 (5 bases). The CDR3 spans 15 residues. With 0 bases removed from V and 4 bases from J, the gap between germline ends came to 7 bases. The V gene's germline CDR1 is MNHEY and CDR2 SMNVEV (reference sequence). The CDR3 DNA is TGTGCCAGCAGTTTATCGGGGAGAGGGGCCAACGTCCTGACTTTC. It yields the protein CASSLSGRGANVLTF.

In this sample, this clonotype turned up a few times. This chain connects TRBV7-6 to TRBJ2-7, with TRBD1 identical over 7 bases. The CDR3 loop spans 14 amino acids. CDR1 and CDR2 (germline): SGHVS, FNYEAQ. Trimming took 4 bases from V and 7 from J; bases not matched to a gene: 10. The CDR3 sequence is CASSWAGGSEEQYV. CDR3 coding DNA: TGTGCCAGCAGCTGGGCAGGGGGATCGGAAGAGCAGTACGTC.